This is a list of T cell receptor beta chains from one sample in a study of graft-versus-host responses after intestinal transplantation. Measured with immunoSEQ multiplex PCR; TCRdb has only the in-frame clones, and not every one. The table records some 36,000 clones, approximately 94% of them present only once. For these TCRs, the target antigens are not known. The sample here was unstimulated CD4+ T cells sorted from spleen or lymph node cells, taken before transplant. Receptors originate from a human donor who was the organ donor for an intestinal transplant. The CDR3 runs from the conserved cysteine through the conserved F or W.

TRBV28	TRBJ1-2	CASSLFGPNYGYTF
TRBV6-1	TRBJ1-2	CASRNRDRVYGYTF
TRBV11-2	TRBJ1-4	CASSLGDRATNEKLFF
TRBV4-2	TRBJ1-2	CASSQDNAWGYTF
TRBV21-1	TRBJ1-6	CASNSGQGLHSPLHF
TRBV4-1	TRBJ1-5	CASSQDLLSGSRGNQPQHF
TRBV7-2	TRBJ2-1	CASSQGLAGEGEQFF
TRBV6-1	TRBJ1-2	CASSLYPEYGYTF
TRBV7-2	TRBJ2-6	CASSPQMSGANVLTF
TRBV6-7	TRBJ2-3	CASSPLGRCDTQYF
TRBV21-1	TRBJ1-2	CASSKVGSGIYGYTF
TRBV11-3	TRBJ2-2	CASGLAGGLTGELFF
TRBV28	TRBJ2-2	CASSLAGNTGELFF
TRBV5-1	TRBJ2-5	CASSLQETQYF
TRBV2	TRBJ1-2	CASSQRQATNYGYTF
TRBV18	TRBJ2-7	CASSPQAGGLYEQYF
TRBV19	TRBJ1-5	CASSIGQSSNQPQHF
TRBV11-3	TRBJ2-3	CASSDDTDTQYF
TRBV7-2	TRBJ2-4	CASSFGRNIQYF
TRBV5-1	TRBJ2-3	CASSGRLSTDTQYF
TRBV9	TRBJ2-1	CASSDGRGGYNEQFF
TRBV20-1	TRBJ2-7	CSASGEYF
TRBV4-3	TRBJ2-1	CASSPPPTFYNEQFF
TRBV5-8	TRBJ2-6	CASSSDRGEAGANVLTF
TRBV7-2	TRBJ1-5	CASSLALNQPQHF
TRBV2	TRBJ1-2	CAIQGQVNYGYTF
TRBV19	TRBJ2-7	CASSISSSAGYEQYF
TRBV7-9	TRBJ1-2	CASSLDRFYGYTF
TRBV7-2	TRBJ2-5	CASSLALETQYF
TRBV6-1	TRBJ2-1	CASSEGLAGGSYNEQFF
TRBV10-3	TRBJ2-7	CAIKGGKTGEAEQYF
TRBV7-9	TRBJ1-2	CASSLDRDYGYTF
TRBV14	TRBJ1-1	CASSFGTGNTEAFF
TRBV4-1	TRBJ2-3	CASSQARRTGFDTQYF
TRBV4-2	TRBJ2-5	CASSKQLAGGQETQYF
TRBV6-6	TRBJ1-2	CASSYEGQGGYTF
TRBV4-3	TRBJ1-2	CASSQDPGRPNYGYTF
TRBV25-1	TRBJ1-1	CASSESTLMNTEAFF
TRBV19	TRBJ1-2	CASSRQGRNYGYTF
TRBV6-1	TRBJ1-5	CASSKDRGGQPQHF
TRBV2	TRBJ2-7	CASSETGGGDEQYF
TRBV30	TRBJ1-2	CAWSTTDRVYGYTF
TRBV28	TRBJ2-7	CASSSSGGAYEQYF
TRBV7-2	TRBJ1-2	CASSLRQGIYGYTF
TRBV6-5	TRBJ1-3	CASSPDRDRGNTIYF
TRBV30	TRBJ1-6	CAWSVDRGQLGSPLHF
TRBV6-6	TRBJ1-2	CASVERRALLYGYTF
TRBV5-1	TRBJ1-2	CASRLEGVGAYGYTF